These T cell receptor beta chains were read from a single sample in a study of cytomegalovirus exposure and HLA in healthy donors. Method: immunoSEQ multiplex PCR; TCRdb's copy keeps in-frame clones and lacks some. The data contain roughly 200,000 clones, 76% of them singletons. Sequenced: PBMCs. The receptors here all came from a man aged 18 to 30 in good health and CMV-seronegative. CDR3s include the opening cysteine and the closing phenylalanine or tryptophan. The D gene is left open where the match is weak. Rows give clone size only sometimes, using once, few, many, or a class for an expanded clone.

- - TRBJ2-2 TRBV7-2 TGTGCCAGCAGCCACCCGAGGGAGCCGCACACCGGGGAGCTGTTTTTT CASSHPREPHTGELFF
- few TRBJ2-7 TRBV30 TGTGCCTGGAGTGTTGGAGGGAGATCCTACGAGCAGTACTTC CAWSVGGRSYEQYF
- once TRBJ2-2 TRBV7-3 TGTGCCAGCAGCCCCGGGGTAGCGAACACCGGGGAGCTGTTTTTT CASSPGVANTGELFF
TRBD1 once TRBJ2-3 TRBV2 TGTGCCAGCAGCGCGCGACAGGGTTTCGATACGCAGTATTTT CASSARQGFDTQYF
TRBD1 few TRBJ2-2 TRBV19 TGTGCCTCCTTTGACAGGGAAAACACCGGGGAGCTGTTTTTT CASFDRENTGELFF
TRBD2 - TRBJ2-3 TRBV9 TGTGCCAGCAGCCCAGGGACTAGCGGGCGCACAGATACGCAGTATTTT CASSPGTSGRTDTQYF
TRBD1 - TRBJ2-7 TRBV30 TGTGCCATCCAGGGGGAACACTACGAGCAGTACTTC CAIQGEHYEQYF
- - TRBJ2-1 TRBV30 TGTGCCTGGAGCGCAGGATCGGGGTCCTACAATGAGCAGTTCTTC CAWSAGSGSYNEQFF
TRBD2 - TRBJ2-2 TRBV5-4 TGTGCCAGCAGCTTGAACCGAGGACTAGCGGGCCCCGGGGAGCTGTTTTTT CASSLNRGLAGPGELFF
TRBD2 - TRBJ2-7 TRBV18 TGTGCCAGCTCACCTATCACCGGGACTAGCGAATCCTACGAGCAGTACTTC CASSPITGTSESYEQYF
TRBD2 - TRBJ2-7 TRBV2 TGTGCCAGCAGTACCGGACTAGCGGGAGTTGACGAGCAGTACTTC CASSTGLAGVDEQYF
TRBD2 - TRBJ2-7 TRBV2 TGTGCCAGCAGTCGGGGGGGCCATACTAACTACGAGCAGTACTTC CASSRGGHTNYEQYF
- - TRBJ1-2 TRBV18 TGTGCCAGCTCACGACAGGAACGGGGCTACACCTTC CASSRQERGYTF
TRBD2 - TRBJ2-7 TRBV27 TGTGCCAGCAGTTCGACTAGCGGGAGCTCCTACGAGCAGTACTTC CASSSTSGSSYEQYF
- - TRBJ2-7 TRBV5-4 TGTGCCAGCAGCTTGGAAGCGCAATCCTACGAGCAGTACTTC CASSLEAQSYEQYF
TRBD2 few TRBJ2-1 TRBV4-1 TGCGCCAGCAGCCGGTTCGGACGGGAGGGCCTCTACAATGAGCAGTTCTTC CASSRFGREGLYNEQFF
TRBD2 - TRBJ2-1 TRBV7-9 TGTGCCAGCAGCTTAGGGACTAGCGACTACTACAATGAGCAGTTCTTC CASSLGTSDYYNEQFF
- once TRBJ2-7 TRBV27 TGTGCCAGCAGTTTATATGGAGGGAGCTCCTACGAGCAGTACTTC CASSLYGGSSYEQYF
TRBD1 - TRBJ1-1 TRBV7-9 TGTGCCAGCAGCTCCCGGGACAGGGAACCGTCGAACACTGAAGCTTTCTTT CASSSRDREPSNTEAFF
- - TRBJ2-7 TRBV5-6 TGTGCCAGCAGCTTCAGGAATCGGGGGAAGTACGAGCAGTACTTC CASSFRNRGKYEQYF
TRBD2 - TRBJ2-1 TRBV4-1 TGCGCCAGCAGCCAAGTTGTGACTAGCGGGATTGGTGAGCAGTTCTTC CASSQVVTSGIGEQFF
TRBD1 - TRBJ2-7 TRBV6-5 TGTGCCAGCAGTTCCTCAGGGGGATCCTACGAGCAGTACTTC CASSSSGGSYEQYF
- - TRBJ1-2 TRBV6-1 TGTGCCAGCAGTGATGTTCAGGTTGACACCTTC CASSDVQVDTF
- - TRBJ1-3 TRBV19 TGTGCCAGTAGTACCCACAGACGGGACTTGGGTGTAAACGCCATATATTTT CASSTHRRDLGVNAIYF
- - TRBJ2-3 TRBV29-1 TGCAGCGTTGAAGCGGTAACAGGCACAGATACGCAGTATTTT CSVEAVTGTDTQYF
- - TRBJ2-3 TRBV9 TGTGCCAGCACCGGGACTGGATTTAGCACAGATACGCAGTATTTT CASTGTGFSTDTQYF
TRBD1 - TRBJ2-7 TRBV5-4 TGTGCCAGCAGTCGACAGGGGGCGGACGAGCAGTACTTC CASSRQGADEQYF
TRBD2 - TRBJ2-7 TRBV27 TGTGCCAGCAGGAGGCGGGAGGGCCCCTACGAGCAGTACTTC CASRRREGPYEQYF
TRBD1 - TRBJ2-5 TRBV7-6 TGTGCCAGCAGCGACAGGGGGGAGACCCAGTACTTC CASSDRGETQYF
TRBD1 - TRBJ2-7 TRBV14 TGTGCCAGCAGCCGAGGTGGGACAGGCACCTACGAGCAGTACTTC CASSRGGTGTYEQYF
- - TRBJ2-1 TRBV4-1 TGCGCCAGCAGCCAAGTCGATCTAGTCCGTTACAATGAGCAGTTCTTC CASSQVDLVRYNEQFF
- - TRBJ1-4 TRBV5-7 TGTGCCCGACCCGAATGCCGGGGGGGGAAAGGGGCTAATGAAAAACTGTTTTTT CARPECRGGKGANEKLFF
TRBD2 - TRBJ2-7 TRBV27 TGTGCCAGCTTGCCGGGACTAGCGGGCGAGCAGTACTTC CASLPGLAGEQYF
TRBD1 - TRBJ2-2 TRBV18 TGTGCCAGCTCACCAGGGACAGGTTACACCGGGGAGCTGTTTTTT CASSPGTGYTGELFF
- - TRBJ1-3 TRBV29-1 TGCAGCGTTGAAGAAGCCCGGGGAGGTGGAAACACCATATATTTT CSVEEARGGGNTIYF
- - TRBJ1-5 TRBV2 TGTGCCAGCGGGGCGAGAGCCCAGCCCCAGCATTTT CASGARAQPQHF
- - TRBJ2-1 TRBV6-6 TGTGCCAGCAGTTACCCAAGAGGGTTAAATGAGCAGTTCTTC CASSYPRGLNEQFF
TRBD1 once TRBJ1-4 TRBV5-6 TGTGCCAGCAGCCTGGGACAGTACGAAAAACTGTTTTTT CASSLGQYEKLFF
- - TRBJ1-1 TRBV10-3 TGTGCCATAGACCCTGGACAGTTGAACACTGAAGCTTTCTTT CAIDPGQLNTEAFF
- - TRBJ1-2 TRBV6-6 TGTGCCAGCAGTTACGATGTCGGAGGGACCTATGGCTACACCTTC CASSYDVGGTYGYTF
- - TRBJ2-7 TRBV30 TGTGCCTGGGCCCTATCGGGAGCGAACGAGCAGTACTTC CAWALSGANEQYF